This TCR beta chain originates from a study of T cell repertoires in aging, cancer and after chemotherapy. Multiplex touch-down PCR with TRB-A/B primers amplified rearranged V-D-J TRB sequences. One entry per CDR3 protein, called by TCRdb with MiXCR from the multiplex PCR reads. This table holds about 6,000 distinct CDR3 sequences, around 25% found once. Study-wide points: Untreated cancer patients had significantly lower blood TCR diversity than age-matched healthy donors.

Peripheral blood genomic DNA, not sorted cells or RNA, was the template. In its sample, this clonotype was seen many times. The antigen is unknown. Looked up from germline, CDR1 is LNHDA and CDR2 is SQIVND (reference sequence). Trimming shortened V by 8 bases and J by 7 bases, and 15 bases separated the two germline ends. CDR3 length equals 13 residues. The TCR comes from a human donor in good health. The chain uses TRBV19 and TRBJ2-1; D assignment may be TRBD1 or TRBD2 (6 bases each). The sequencing input was blood. CDR3 in amino acids: CASSILGGNEQFF. The CDR3 bases are TGTGCCAGTTCTATCCTAGGGGGGAATGAGCAGTTCTTC.